Sequencing of this TCR beta chain was carried out in a study of PD-1 blockade in mismatch repair-deficient tumors. Clones were sequenced by immunoSEQ multiplex PCR, and TCRdb holds only the in-frame ones, with some missing. The data contain tens of thousands of clones, 81% of them seen just once; the ten biggest clones take up about 2.6%. Germline V CDR1 and CDR2: SGHNT, YYREEE (reference sequence). V lost 3 bases and J lost 7, with 11 bases in between. The CDR3 is 13 amino acids. Every patient had mismatch repair deficiency by PCR or immunohistochemistry. This rearrangement joins TRBV5-4 to TRBJ1-3; D call uncertain. This TCR was sampled from an adult with mismatch repair-deficient cancer. Here the sequenced sample was peripheral blood, taken 12 weeks after starting pembrolizumab. The CDR3 sequence is CASSSNGWNTIYF. DNA for the CDR3: TGTGCCAGCAGCTCGAATGGGTGGAACACCATATATTTT.